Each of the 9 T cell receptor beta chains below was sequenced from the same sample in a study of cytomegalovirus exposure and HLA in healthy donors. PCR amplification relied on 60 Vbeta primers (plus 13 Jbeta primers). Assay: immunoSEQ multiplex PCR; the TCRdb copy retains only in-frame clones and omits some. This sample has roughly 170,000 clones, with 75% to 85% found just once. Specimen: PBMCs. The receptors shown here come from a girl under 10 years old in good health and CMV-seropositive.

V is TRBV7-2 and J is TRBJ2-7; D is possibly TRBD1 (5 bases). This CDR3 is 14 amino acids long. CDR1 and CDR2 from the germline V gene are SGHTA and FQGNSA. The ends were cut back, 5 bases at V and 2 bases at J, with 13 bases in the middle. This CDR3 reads CASSPAWGPYEQYF. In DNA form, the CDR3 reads TGTGCCAGCAGCCCAGCCTGGGGCCCCTACGAGCAGTACTTC.

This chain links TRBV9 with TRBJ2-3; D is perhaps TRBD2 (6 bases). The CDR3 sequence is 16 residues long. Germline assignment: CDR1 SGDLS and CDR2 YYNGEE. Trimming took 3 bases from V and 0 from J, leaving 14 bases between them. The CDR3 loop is CASSAARDSSTDTQYF. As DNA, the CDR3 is TGTGCCAGCAGCGCTGCCCGGGACTCTAGCACAGATACGCAGTATTTT.

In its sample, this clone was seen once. The CDR3 sequence is CASSLEGEETSTDTQYF. CDR3 in DNA: TGTGCCAGCAGCTTAGAGGGCGAAGAAACTAGCACAGATACGCAGTATTTT. The chain is built from TRBV11-2 and TRBJ2-3; D is undetermined. This CDR3 has 17 residues. The V gene's germline CDR1 is SGHAT and CDR2 FQNNGV. Trimming took off 0 bases at V and 0 bases at J, with 13 bases between the two ends.

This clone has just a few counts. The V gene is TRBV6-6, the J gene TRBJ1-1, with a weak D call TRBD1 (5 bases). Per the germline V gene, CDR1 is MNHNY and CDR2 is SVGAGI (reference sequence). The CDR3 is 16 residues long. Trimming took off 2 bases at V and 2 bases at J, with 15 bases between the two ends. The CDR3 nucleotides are TGTGCCAGCAGTTACCCCCAGGGAGGGCCCAACACTGAAGCTTTCTTT. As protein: CASSYPQGGPNTEAFF.

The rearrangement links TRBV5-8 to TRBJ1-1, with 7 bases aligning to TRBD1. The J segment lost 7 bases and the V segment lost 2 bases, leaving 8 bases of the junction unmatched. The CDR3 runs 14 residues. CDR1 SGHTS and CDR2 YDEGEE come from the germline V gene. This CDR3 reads CASSFGGGRGEAFF. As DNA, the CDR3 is TGTGCCAGCAGCTTTGGAGGGGGCAGGGGTGAAGCTTTCTTT.

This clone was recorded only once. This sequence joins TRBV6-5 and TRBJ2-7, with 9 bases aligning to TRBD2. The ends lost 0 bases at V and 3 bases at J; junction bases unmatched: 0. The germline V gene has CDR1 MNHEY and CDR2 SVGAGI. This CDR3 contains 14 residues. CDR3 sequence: CASSYSREGYEQYF. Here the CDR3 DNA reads TGTGCCAGCAGTTACTCGCGGGAGGGCTACGAGCAGTACTTC.

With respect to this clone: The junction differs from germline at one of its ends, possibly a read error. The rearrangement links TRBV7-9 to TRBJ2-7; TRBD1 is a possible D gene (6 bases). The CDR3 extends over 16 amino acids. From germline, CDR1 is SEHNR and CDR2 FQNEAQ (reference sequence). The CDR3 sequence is CSSSPPEGERSYEQYF. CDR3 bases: TGTTCCAGCAGCCCGCCTGAGGGGGAACGGTCCTACGAGCAGTACTTC.

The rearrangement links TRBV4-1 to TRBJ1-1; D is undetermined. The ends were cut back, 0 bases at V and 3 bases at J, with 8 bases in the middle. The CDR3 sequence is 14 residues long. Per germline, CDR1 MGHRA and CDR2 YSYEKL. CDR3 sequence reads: CASSQEGRHTEAFF. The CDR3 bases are TGCGCCAGCAGCCAAGAGGGGAGACACACTGAAGCTTTCTTT.

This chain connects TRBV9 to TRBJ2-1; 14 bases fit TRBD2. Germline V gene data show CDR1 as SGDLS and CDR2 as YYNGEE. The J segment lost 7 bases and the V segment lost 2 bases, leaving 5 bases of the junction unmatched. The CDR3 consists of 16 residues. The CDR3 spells CASSVGLAGDRNEQFF. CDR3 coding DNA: TGTGCCAGCAGCGTGGGACTAGCGGGAGATAGGAATGAGCAGTTCTTC.